This TCR beta chain was observed in a study of T cell responses to AZD1222 COVID-19 vaccine. Study-wide findings and caveats: Reportedly, nearly half the spike-specific TCRs target unmutated variant regions. Spike-wide coverage was observed for vaccine-associated CD4 TCRs, with dominant responses at 160-218 and 743-854.

The table came from immunoSEQ multiplex PCR; TCRdb's copy has only in-frame clones and leaves some out. The sample has about 100,000 clones; nearly 90% are singletons. Unmatched junction bases numbered 5, after V lost 2 bases and J lost 8 bases. This CDR3 has 14 residues. In germline, CDR1 is LGHDT, CDR2 YNNKEL (reference sequence). To note about this clone: Its antigen remains unidentified.

The clonotype originates from an adult in good health. The genes are TRBV3-1 (or the pseudogene TRBV3-2) and TRBJ1-4; 7 bases map to TRBD1. Sequenced here: peripheral blood, sampled on day 0 of AZD1222 vaccination. In DNA form, the CDR3 reads TGTGCCAGCAGCCAACAGGGGGGCACGGAAAAACTGTTTTTT. Translating it yields CASSQQGGTEKLFF.